The source of this T cell receptor (beta chain) is a study of blood T cell repertoires in COVID-19. About the research overall: Material from acute and convalescent COVID-19 was sourced from the United States, Italy and Spain. Sources were T cells, B-cell-depleted T cells, or PBMCs; the material itself was cDNA or gDNA.

Original processing notes: Nucleated cell number was recorded as an estimate derived from reference gene primer amplification. Data came from immunoSEQ multiplex PCR; TCRdb stores just in-frame clones and leaves some out. V, J and clone size are those of that table, while D and trimming were read from the DNA. The table lists roughly 97,000 clones, around 90% of them singletons. V gave up 8 bases and J gave up 0 bases, with 25 bases separating them. CDR1 and CDR2 (germline): LNHDA, SQIVND (reference sequence). The CDR3 covers 18 residues. Material: peripheral blood. The receptor was derived from a human donor in a cohort sampled during active COVID-19. The gene calls are TRBV19 and TRBJ1-1; no definite D call. This CDR3 is CASGNAADPGNLNTEAFF. Here the CDR3 DNA reads TGTGCCAGTGGTAATGCGGCCGATCCGGGGAACTTGAACACTGAAGCTTTCTTT.